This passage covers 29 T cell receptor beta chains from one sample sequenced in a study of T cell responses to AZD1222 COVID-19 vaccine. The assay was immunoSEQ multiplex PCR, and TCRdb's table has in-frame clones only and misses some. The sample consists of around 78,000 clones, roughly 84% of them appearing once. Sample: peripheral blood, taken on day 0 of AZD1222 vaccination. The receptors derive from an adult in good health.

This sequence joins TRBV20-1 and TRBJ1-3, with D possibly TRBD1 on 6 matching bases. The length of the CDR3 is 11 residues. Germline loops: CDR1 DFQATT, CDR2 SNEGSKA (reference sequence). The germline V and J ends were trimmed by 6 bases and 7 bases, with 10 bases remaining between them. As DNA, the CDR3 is TGCAGTGCAAAGCAGGGGAACACCATATATTTT. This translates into CSAKQGNTIYF.

DNA of the CDR3: TGCAGCGTTGGACAGTTGTCGGAGACCCAGTACTTC. Its translation: CSVGQLSETQYF. The chain recombines TRBV29-1 with TRBJ2-5, with D perhaps matching TRBD1 (5 bases). CDR3 length: 12 residues. Germline V gene sequence: CDR1 SQVTM, CDR2 ANQGSEA. Deletions cut 4 bases from V and 5 bases from J, with 11 bases between.

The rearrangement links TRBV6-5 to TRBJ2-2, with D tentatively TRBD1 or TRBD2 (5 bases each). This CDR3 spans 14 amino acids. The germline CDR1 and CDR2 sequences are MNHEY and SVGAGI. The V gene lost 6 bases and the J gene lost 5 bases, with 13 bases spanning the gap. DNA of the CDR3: TGTGCCAGCAGAAGGGACGTCTGGACCGGGGAGCTGTTTTTT. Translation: CASRRDVWTGELFF.

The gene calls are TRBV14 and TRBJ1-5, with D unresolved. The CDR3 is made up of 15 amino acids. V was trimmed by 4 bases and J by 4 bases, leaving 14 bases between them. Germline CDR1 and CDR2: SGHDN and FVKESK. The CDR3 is CASSRQDRGNQPQHF. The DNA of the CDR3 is TGTGCCAGCAGCCGGCAGGACCGTGGGAATCAGCCCCAGCATTTT. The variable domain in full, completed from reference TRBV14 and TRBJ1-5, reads EAGVTQFPSHSVIEKGQTVTLRCDPISGHDNLYWYRRVMGKEIKFLLHFVKESKQDESGMPNNRFLAERTGGTYSTLKVQPAELEDSGVYFCASSRQDRGNQPQHFGDGTRLSIL.

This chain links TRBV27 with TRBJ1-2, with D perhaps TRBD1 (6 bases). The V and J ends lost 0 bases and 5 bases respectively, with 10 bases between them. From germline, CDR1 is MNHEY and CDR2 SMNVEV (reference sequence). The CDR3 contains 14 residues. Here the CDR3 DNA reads TGTGCCAGCAGTTTATCGGCAGGGGTTTATGGCTACACCTTC. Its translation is CASSLSAGVYGYTF.

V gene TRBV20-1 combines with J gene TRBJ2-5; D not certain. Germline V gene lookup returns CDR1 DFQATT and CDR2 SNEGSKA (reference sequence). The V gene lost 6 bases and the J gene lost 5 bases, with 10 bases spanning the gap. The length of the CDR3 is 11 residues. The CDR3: CSAPTGETQYF. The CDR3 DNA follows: TGCAGTGCCCCCACCGGGGAGACCCAGTACTTC.

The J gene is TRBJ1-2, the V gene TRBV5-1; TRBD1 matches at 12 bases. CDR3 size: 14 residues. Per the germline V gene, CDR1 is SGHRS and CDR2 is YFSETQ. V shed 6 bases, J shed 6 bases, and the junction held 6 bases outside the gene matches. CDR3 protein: CASNPGQGANGYTF. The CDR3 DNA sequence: TGCGCCAGCAACCCGGGACAGGGGGCGAATGGCTACACCTTC.

CDR3 amino acids: CASSLGAAGGDTDTQYF. The CDR3 nucleotides are TGTGCCAGCAGCTTAGGGGCGGCGGGGGGGGACACAGATACGCAGTATTTT. The chain is built from TRBV7-8 and TRBJ2-3; 9 bases are a match to TRBD2. CDR1 SGHVS and CDR2 FQNEAQ come from the germline V gene. There are 17 residues in the CDR3. Trimming at V came to 1 base and at J to 2 bases, leaving 7 bases not matched to a gene. Variable domain in full (rest from reference TRBV7-8 and TRBJ2-3): GAGVSQSPRYKVAKRGQDVALRCDPISGHVSLFWYQQALGQGPEFLTYFQNEAQLDKSGLPSDRFFAERPEGSVSTLKIQRTQQEDSAVYLCASSLGAAGGDTDTQYFGPGTRLTVL.

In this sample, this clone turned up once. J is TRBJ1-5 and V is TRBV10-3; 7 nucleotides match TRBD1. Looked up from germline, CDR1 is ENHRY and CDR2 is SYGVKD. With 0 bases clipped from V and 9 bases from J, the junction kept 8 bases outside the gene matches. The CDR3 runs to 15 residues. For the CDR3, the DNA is TGTGCCATCAGTGAGTCGTTACAGGGGATGGGGCCCCAGCATTTT. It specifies CAISESLQGMGPQHF.

This CDR3 is CASRPTGKGYGYTF. CDR3 coding DNA: TGCGCCAGCAGACCGACAGGGAAGGGCTATGGCTACACCTTC. The chain couples TRBV10-1 to TRBJ1-2, with 7 positions matching TRBD1. The germline CDR1 and CDR2 sequences are WNHNN and SYGVQD (reference sequence). With 6 bases clipped from V and 4 bases from J, the junction kept 8 bases outside the gene matches. The CDR3 spans 14 residues.

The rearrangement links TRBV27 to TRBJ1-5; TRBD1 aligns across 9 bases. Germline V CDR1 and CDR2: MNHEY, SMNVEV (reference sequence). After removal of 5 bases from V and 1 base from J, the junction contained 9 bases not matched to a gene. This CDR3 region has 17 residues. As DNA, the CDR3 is TGTGCCAGCAGTCGGACTTGGGACAGGGTGAGCAATCAGCCCCAGCATTTT. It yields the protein CASSRTWDRVSNQPQHF.

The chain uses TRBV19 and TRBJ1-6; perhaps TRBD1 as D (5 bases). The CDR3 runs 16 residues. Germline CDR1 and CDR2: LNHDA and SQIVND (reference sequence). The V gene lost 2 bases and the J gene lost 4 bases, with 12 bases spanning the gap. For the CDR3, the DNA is TGTGCCAGTAGTATATCTGCGGGGCGGTATAATTCACCCCTCCACTTT. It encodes CASSISAGRYNSPLHF. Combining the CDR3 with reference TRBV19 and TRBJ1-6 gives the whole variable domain DGGITQSPKYLFRKEGQNVTLSCEQNLNHDAMYWYRQDPGQGLRLIYYSQIVNDFQKGDIAEGYSVSREKKESFPLTVTSAQKNPTAFYLCASSISAGRYNSPLHFGNGTRLTVT.

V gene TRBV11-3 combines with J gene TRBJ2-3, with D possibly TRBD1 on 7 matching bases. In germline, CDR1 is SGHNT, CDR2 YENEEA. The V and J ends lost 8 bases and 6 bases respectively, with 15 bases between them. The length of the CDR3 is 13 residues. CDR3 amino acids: CASGSGGGDTQYF. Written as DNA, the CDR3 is TGTGCCAGCGGGTCAGGGGGAGGCGATACGCAGTATTTT.

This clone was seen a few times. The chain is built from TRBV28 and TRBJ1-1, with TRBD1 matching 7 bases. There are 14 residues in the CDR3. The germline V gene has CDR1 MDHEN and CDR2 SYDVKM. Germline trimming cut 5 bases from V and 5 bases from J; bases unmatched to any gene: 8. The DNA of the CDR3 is TGTGCCAGCAGTCCCACAGGGGTTTCAACTGAAGCTTTCTTT. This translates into CASSPTGVSTEAFF.

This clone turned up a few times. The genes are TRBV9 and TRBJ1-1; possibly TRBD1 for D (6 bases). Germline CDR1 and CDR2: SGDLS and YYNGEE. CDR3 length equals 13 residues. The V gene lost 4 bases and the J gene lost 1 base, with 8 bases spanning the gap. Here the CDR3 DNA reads TGTGCCAGCAGCCTCAGGGGGAACACTGAAGCTTTCTTT. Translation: CASSLRGNTEAFF.

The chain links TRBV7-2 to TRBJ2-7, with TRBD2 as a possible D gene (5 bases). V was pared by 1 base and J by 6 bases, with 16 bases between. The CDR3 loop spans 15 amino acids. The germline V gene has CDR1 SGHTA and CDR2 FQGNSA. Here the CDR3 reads CASSLGGHDYSEQYF. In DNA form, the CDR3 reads TGTGCCAGCAGCTTAGGAGGGCATGACTACTCCGAGCAGTACTTC.

In DNA, the CDR3 is TGTGCCAGTAGTCCGACAGGGTTGAGCACAGATACGCAGTATTTT. Amino acids: CASSPTGLSTDTQYF. The chain employs TRBV19 and TRBJ2-3; 7 positions agree with TRBD1. With V trimmed by 5 bases and J by 0 bases, 5 bases remained unmatched. This CDR3 contains 15 residues. The germline CDR1 and CDR2 sequences are LNHDA and SQIVND (reference sequence).

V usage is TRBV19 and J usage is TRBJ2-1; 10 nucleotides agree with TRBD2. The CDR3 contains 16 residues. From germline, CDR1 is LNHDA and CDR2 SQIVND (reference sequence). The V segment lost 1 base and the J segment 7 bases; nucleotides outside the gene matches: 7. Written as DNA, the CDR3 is TGTGCCAGTAGTATAGCTAGCGGGGGATTTGAAAATGAGCAGTTCTTC. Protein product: CASSIASGGFENEQFF.

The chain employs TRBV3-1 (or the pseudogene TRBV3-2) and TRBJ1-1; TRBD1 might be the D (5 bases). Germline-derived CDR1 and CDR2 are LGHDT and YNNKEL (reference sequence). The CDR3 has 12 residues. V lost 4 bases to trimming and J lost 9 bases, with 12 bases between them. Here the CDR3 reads CASSPGGSKAFF. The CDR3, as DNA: TGTGCCAGCAGCCCTGGGGGAAGTAAAGCTTTCTTT.

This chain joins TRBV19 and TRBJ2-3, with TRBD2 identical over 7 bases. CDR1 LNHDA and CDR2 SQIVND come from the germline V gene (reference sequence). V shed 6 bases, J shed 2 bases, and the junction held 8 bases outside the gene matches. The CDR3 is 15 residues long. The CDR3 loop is CASSQRGVYTDTQYF. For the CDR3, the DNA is TGTGCCAGTAGCCAACGGGGGGTTTACACAGATACGCAGTATTTT. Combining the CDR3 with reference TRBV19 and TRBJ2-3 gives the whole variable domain DGGITQSPKYLFRKEGQNVTLSCEQNLNHDAMYWYRQDPGQGLRLIYYSQIVNDFQKGDIAEGYSVSREKKESFPLTVTSAQKNPTAFYLCASSQRGVYTDTQYFGPGTRLTVL.

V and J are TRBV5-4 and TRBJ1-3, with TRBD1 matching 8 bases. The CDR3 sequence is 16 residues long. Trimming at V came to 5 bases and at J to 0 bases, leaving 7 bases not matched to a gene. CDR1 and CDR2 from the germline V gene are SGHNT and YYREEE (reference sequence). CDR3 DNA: TGTGCCAGCAGTTTACAGGGGGTCGACTCTGGAAACACCATATATTTT. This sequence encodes CASSLQGVDSGNTIYF. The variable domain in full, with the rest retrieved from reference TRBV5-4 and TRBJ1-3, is ETGVTQSPTHLIKTRGQQVTLRCSSQSGHNTVSWYQQALGQGPQFIFQYYREEENGRGNFPPRFSGLQFPNYSSELNVNALELDDSALYLCASSLQGVDSGNTIYFGEGSWLTVV.

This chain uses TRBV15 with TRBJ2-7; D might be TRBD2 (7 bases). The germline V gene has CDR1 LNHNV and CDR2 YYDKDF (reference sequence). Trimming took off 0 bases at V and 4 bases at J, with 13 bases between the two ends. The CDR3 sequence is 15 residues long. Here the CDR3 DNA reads TGTGCCACCAGCAGAGACGTAGGGGGGGAGTACGAGCAGTACTTC. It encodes CATSRDVGGEYEQYF.

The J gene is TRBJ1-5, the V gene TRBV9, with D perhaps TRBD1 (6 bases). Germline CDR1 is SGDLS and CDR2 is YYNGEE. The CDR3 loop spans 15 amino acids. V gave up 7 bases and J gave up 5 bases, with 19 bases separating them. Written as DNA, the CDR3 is TGTGCCAGCGGCCCGGGGGATGGGGGCTATCAGCCCCAGCATTTT. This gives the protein CASGPGDGGYQPQHF.

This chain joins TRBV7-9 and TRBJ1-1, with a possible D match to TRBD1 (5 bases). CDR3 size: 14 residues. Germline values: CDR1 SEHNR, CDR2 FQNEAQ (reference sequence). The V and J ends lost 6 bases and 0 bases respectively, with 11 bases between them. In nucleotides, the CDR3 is TGTGCCAGCAGTGCCGACAGTGTGAACACTGAAGCTTTCTTT. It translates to CASSADSVNTEAFF.

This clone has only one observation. CDR3 nucleotides: TGTGCCAGCAGTGTCACCCGGGTGGGGGGGCAAGAGACCCAGTACTTC. It is translated as CASSVTRVGGQETQYF. The J gene is TRBJ2-5, the V gene TRBV5-6; 7 bases fit TRBD2. The CDR3 totals 16 residues. J lost 2 bases, V lost 5 bases, and 12 bases had no gene match. CDR1 is SGHDT, CDR2 YYEEEE, per germline.

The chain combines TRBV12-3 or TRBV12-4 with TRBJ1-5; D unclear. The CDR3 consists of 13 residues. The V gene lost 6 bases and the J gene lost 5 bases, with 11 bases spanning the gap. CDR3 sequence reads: CASSLGLDQPQHF. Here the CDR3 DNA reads TGTGCCAGCAGCTTGGGCCTCGATCAGCCCCAGCATTTT.

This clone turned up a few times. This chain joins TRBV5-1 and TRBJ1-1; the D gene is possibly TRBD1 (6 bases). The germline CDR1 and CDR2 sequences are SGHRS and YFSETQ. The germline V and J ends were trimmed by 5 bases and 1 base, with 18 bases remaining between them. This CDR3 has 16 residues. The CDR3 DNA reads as TGCGCCAGCAGTCGGGGGACACTACCAGCGAACACTGAAGCTTTCTTT. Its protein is CASSRGTLPANTEAFF.

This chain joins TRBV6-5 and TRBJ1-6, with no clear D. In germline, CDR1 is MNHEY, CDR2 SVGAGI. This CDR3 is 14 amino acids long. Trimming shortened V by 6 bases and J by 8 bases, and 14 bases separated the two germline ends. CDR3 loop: CASSRQTWDSPLHF. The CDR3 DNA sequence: TGTGCCAGCAGCCGGCAGACTTGGGATTCACCCCTCCACTTT.

The CDR3 nucleotides read TGTGCCAGCAGCCCGTCAGGGGGCACTTCAGGAAACACCATATATTTT. It yields the protein CASSPSGGTSGNTIYF. The V and J genes are TRBV5-4 and TRBJ1-3; 8 bases are a match to TRBD1. The CDR3 covers 16 residues. The trim removed 4 bases at V and 4 bases at J, leaving 10 bases unmatched. Per germline, CDR1 SGHNT and CDR2 YYREEE (reference sequence).